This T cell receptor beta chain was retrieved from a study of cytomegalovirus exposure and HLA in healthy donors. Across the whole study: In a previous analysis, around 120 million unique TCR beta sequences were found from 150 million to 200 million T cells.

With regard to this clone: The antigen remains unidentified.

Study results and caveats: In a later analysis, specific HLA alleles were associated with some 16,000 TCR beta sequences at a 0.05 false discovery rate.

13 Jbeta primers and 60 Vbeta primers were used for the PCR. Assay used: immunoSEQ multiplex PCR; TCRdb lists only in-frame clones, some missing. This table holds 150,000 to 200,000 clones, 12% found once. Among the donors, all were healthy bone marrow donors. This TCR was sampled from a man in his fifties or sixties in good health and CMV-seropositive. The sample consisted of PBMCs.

CDR3 protein: CAWSSRTGGIYGVQPQHF. CDR3 nucleotide sequence: TGTGCCTGGAGTTCTAGGACAGGGGGCATTTACGGGGTCCAGCCCCAGCATTTT. The chain links TRBV30 to TRBJ1-5, with 11 bases identical to TRBD1. The CDR3 spans 18 residues. V lost 2 bases, J lost 7 bases, and 16 bases stayed unmatched. CDR1 and CDR2 from the germline V gene are GTSNPN and SVGIG (reference sequence).